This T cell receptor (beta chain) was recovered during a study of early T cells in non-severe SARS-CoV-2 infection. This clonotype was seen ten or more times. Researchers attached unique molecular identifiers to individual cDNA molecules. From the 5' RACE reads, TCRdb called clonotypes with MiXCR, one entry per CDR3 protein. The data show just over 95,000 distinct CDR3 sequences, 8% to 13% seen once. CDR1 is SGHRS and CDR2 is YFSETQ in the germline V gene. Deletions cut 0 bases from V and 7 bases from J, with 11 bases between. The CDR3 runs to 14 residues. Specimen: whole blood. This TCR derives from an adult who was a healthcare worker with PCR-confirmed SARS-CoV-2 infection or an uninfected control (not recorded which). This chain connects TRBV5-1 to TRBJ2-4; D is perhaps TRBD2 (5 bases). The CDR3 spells CASSLDPGMNIQYF. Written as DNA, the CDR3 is TGCGCCAGCAGCTTGGATCCGGGAATGAACATTCAGTACTTC.